Each of the 9 T cell receptor beta chains below was sequenced from the same sample in a study of T-cell memory formation after mild COVID-19. TCRdb re-called the 5' RACE reads through MiXCR, storing one row per CDR3 protein. The table shows 110,000 to 150,000 distinct CDR3 sequences, with 11% to 15% occurring only once. Specimen: PBMCs or a T cell subset sorted from them (not recorded which). These receptors all come from an adult woman who had mild COVID-19 (a few samples of this study predate the infection). Cell type and time point are not known.

Only a few counts were recorded for this clonotype. This rearrangement joins TRBV24-1 to TRBJ2-3, with unresolved D. Between the trimmed V and J ends, which lost 0 bases and 1 base, there was a span of 4 bases. Germline V gene sequence: CDR1 KGHDR, CDR2 SFDVKD. This CDR3 contains 14 residues. The CDR3 coding sequence is TGTGCCACCAGTGATTTGCGGGGCACAGATACGCAGTATTTT. Its translation is CATSDLRGTDTQYF.

This chain links TRBV29-1 with TRBJ1-5, with 10 bases fitting TRBD1. There are 16 residues in the CDR3. With V trimmed by 4 bases and J by 1 base, 7 bases remained unmatched. Germline V gene lookup returns CDR1 SQVTM and CDR2 ANQGSEA. This chain's CDR3 is CSVVVDRGRSNQPQHF. The CDR3 DNA reads as TGCAGCGTTGTTGTGGACAGGGGGAGAAGCAATCAGCCCCAGCATTTT.

This clonotype occurred many times. CDR3 region: CASSLGTSEADTQYF. In nucleotides, the CDR3 is TGCGCCAGCAGCCTTGGGACTAGCGAGGCAGATACGCAGTATTTT. J is TRBJ2-3 and V is TRBV5-1, with 10 bases that match TRBD2. CDR1 and CDR2 from the germline V gene are SGHRS and YFSETQ. The CDR3 sequence is 15 residues long. V trimming: 4 bases; J trimming: 4 bases; junction bases outside the gene matches: 6.

This clonotype was seen a handful of times. The V and J genes are TRBV27 and TRBJ2-7, with D unclear. Germline lookup yields CDR1 MNHEY and CDR2 SMNVEV (reference sequence). The length of the CDR3 is 14 residues. Trimming left V 6 bases short and J 4 bases short, with 16 bases between. The CDR3 is CASSYLPRLYEQYF. The DNA for the CDR3 is TGTGCCAGCAGCTACCTACCCCGGCTGTACGAGCAGTACTTC.

This sequence joins TRBV3-1 and TRBJ2-3, with 7 nucleotides matching TRBD2. CDR3 length equals 17 residues. Trimming cost V 0 bases and J 6 bases; bases outside gene matches: 12. Germline-derived CDR1 and CDR2 are LGHDT and YNNKEL (reference sequence). The CDR3 protein is CASSQEPSGPPKDTQYF. The CDR3 nucleotides read TGTGCCAGCAGCCAAGAGCCTAGCGGTCCCCCTAAGGATACGCAGTATTTT.

CDR3 DNA sequence: TGTGCCAGCAGCCGCGGGACAGGGAATGCGGGCAATCAGCCCCAGCATTTT. It encodes CASSRGTGNAGNQPQHF. The chain uses TRBV4-2 and TRBJ1-5; TRBD1 agrees at 9 bases. The germline gives CDR1 LGHNA, CDR2 YNFKEQ. Unmatched junction bases numbered 9, after V lost 4 bases and J lost 2 bases. This CDR3 is built from 17 residues.

The rearrangement joins TRBV15 to TRBJ2-7; 7 nucleotides match TRBD1. J lost 0 bases, V lost 4 bases, and 3 bases had no gene match. The length of the CDR3 is 14 residues. Germline-derived CDR1 and CDR2 are LNHNV and YYDKDF (reference sequence). As DNA, the CDR3 is TGTGCCACCAGCACACGGGACAGCTCCTACGAGCAGTACTTC. Its protein is CATSTRDSSYEQYF. The full variable domain, completed using reference TRBV15 and TRBJ2-7, is DAMVIQNPRYQVTQFGKPVTLSCSQTLNHNVMYWYQQKSSQAPKLLFHYYDKDFNNEADTPDNFQSRRPNTSFCFLDIRSPGLGDTAMYLCATSTRDSSYEQYFGPGTRLTVT.

The CDR3 here is CASSQDRTVSGNTIYF. CDR3 coding DNA: TGCGCCAGCAGCCAAGATCGAACAGTCTCTGGAAACACCATATATTTT. The rearrangement uses TRBV4-3 and TRBJ1-3, with no clear D. CDR3 length: 16 residues. From germline, CDR1 is LGHNA and CDR2 YSLEER. V lost 0 bases and J lost 0, with 9 bases in between.

This chain links TRBV5-4 with TRBJ2-6, with D uncertain. V lost 2 bases and J 0 bases, leaving 12 bases between the germline ends. The CDR3 consists of 17 residues. The germline V gene encodes CDR1 SGHNT and CDR2 YYREEE (reference sequence). The CDR3 region is CASSFWASLSGANVLTF. In DNA form, the CDR3 reads TGTGCCAGCAGCTTTTGGGCCAGCCTCTCTGGGGCCAACGTCCTGACTTTC.